This T cell receptor (beta chain) was observed in a study of blood T cell repertoires in COVID-19. The wider study: The analysed material was cDNA or gDNA that came from T cells, B-cell-depleted T cells, or PBMCs.

This clone was seen just once. Per the germline V gene, CDR1 is KGHDR and CDR2 is SFDVKD. The ends were cut back, 4 bases at V and 0 bases at J, with 8 bases in the middle. This CDR3 is 14 amino acids long. Sequencing used immunoSEQ multiplex PCR; TCRdb keeps in-frame clones, though not all of them. The table lists over 200,000 clones, around 87% of them singletons, with about 2.5% in the top ten. The receptor comes from a woman aged 45-59 years with acute or convalescent COVID-19. The sample consisted of peripheral blood. The gene calls are TRBV24-1 and TRBJ1-1; no reliable D call. CDR3 nucleotide sequence: TGTGCCACCAGTGACCCGAGCATGAACACTGAAGCTTTCTTT. It specifies CATSDPSMNTEAFF.